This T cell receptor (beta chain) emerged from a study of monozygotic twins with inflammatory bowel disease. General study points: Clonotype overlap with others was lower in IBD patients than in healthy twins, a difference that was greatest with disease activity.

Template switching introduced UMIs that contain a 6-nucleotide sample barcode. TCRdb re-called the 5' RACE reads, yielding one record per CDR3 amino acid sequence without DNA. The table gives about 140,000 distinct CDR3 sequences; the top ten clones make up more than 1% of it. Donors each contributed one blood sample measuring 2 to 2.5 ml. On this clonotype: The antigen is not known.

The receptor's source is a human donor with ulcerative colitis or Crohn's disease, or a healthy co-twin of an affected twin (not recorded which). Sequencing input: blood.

The CDR3 spells CASSPYGVANSPLHF. The chain is built from TRBV12-3 or TRBV12-4 and TRBJ1-6; the TCRdb call, TRBD1, lacks DNA for checking. The CDR3 covers 15 residues.